The T cell receptor (beta chain) under discussion was sequenced for a study of CD8 T cells in ankylosing spondylitis. Study results and limitations: The authors found the disease-linked clones to be CD8+ and relatively rare in peripheral blood. Clones tied to disease were said to be significantly enriched in matched ankylosing spondylitis synovial fluid. Ankylosing spondylitis blood appeared to carry a characteristic TCR beta motif of several highly homologous variants.

Each CDR3 protein gets one entry after TCRdb re-called the 5' RACE reads with MiXCR. The sample has 700,000 to 1,000,000 distinct CDR3 sequences; 10% to 15% are singletons. Comment on this clonotype: Its cognate antigen is unknown.

The sequenced material came from blood, either unsorted or a sorted T cell fraction (not recorded which). The TCR was taken from a male donor with ankylosing spondylitis.

The CDR3 DNA reads as TGCAGTGCTCTAAAGGGACACAGCACAGATACGCAGTATTTT. This translates into CSALKGHSTDTQYF. The rearrangement links TRBV20-1 to TRBJ2-3, with D tentatively TRBD1 (6 bases). Trimming left V 5 bases short and J 0 bases short, with 12 bases between. This CDR3 is built from 14 residues. Germline CDR1 and CDR2: DFQATT and SNEGSKA (reference sequence).